This T cell receptor (beta chain) was captured by sequencing in a study of tumor-infiltrating lymphocytes in localized non-small cell lung cancer. Profiled with immunoSEQ multiplex PCR; TCRdb holds only in-frame clones, not every one. The sample records around 9,500 clones, about 72% being singletons. Germline V lookup: CDR1 MNHEY, CDR2 SVGAGI. The V and J ends lost 8 bases and 4 bases respectively, with 15 bases between them. CDR3 length equals 13 residues. This sequence was found in a human donor with non-small cell lung cancer. The sequenced material came from lung tumor tissue. The chain links TRBV6-5 to TRBJ2-7, with D perhaps TRBD1 (7 bases). The CDR3 DNA follows: TGTGCCAGCCGGGGGACAGAACGGTACGAGCAGTACTTC. Translating gives CASRGTERYEQYF.